This T cell receptor (beta chain) was identified during a study of identical twins. Study observations and caveats: These conclusions were based on statistical analysis (cross-sectional, not following the same donors).

Trimming stripped 0 bases from V and 6 bases from J, with 20 bases between. The CDR3 spans 17 residues. CDR1 and CDR2 (germline): LGHDT, YNNKEL (reference sequence). Remarks on this clonotype: The antigen remains undetermined.

TCRdb re-called the 5' RACE reads with MiXCR, one entry per CDR3 protein. The table shows about 570,000 distinct CDR3 sequences, with roughly 9.9% occurring only once. Separately, the same data were catalogued under a study of yellow fever vaccine responses in identical twins. That publication notes: Twins' vaccine T cell response reportedly seemed partly convergent, partly personalized.

The chain is built from TRBV3-1 and TRBJ2-5; perhaps TRBD1 as D (7 bases). The receptor's source is a woman younger than 30 in good health. The sequenced sample was PBMCs. The CDR3 loop reads CASSQDVRAGGMKTQYF. CDR3 nucleotide sequence: TGTGCCAGCAGCCAAGATGTGAGGGCAGGGGGGATGAAGACCCAGTACTTC.